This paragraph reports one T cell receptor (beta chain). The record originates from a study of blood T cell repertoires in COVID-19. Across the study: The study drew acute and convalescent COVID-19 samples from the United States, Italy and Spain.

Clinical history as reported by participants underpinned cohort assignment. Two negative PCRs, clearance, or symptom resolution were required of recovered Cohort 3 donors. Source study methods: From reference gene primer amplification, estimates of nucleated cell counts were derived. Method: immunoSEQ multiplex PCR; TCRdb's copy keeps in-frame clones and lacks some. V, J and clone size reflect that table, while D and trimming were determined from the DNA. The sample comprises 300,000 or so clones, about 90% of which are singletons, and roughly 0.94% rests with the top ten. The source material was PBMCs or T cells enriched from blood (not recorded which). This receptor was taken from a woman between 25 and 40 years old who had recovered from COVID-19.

CDR3 loop: CASRATENTGELFF. For the CDR3, the DNA is TGTGCCAGCAGAGCGACTGAAAACACCGGGGAGCTGTTTTTT. V is TRBV6-5 and J is TRBJ2-2; no clear D gene. Between the trimmed V and J ends, which lost 6 bases and 2 bases, there was a span of 10 bases. CDR3 length equals 14 residues. Germline V lookup: CDR1 MNHEY, CDR2 SVGAGI.